The next 26 T cell receptor beta chains were all read from a single sample in a study of T cell repertoires in cytomegalovirus infection. For these receptors, no antigen is known. TCRdb passed the reads through MiXCR, listing each CDR3 protein once. Of about half a million distinct CDR3 sequences detected, 33% appear once; the ten largest clones hold 15% to 20%. This sample comprised cultured PBMCs, obtained from culture after CMV antigen stimulation. All receptors come from a human donor in good health (CMV status not recorded). Some clones in this sample may be carry-over from other donors' samples.

This clonotype was observed a few times. The V call is TRBV12-3 or TRBV12-4, the J call TRBJ2-1; D call uncertain. Trimming took off 6 bases at V and 7 bases at J, with 10 bases between the two ends. This CDR3 has 12 amino acids. This CDR3 reads CASRNSYNEQFF. The CDR3 DNA is TGTGCCAGCAGAAATTCTTATAATGAGCAGTTCTTC.

This clonotype was counted ten times or more. This chain connects TRBV6-4 to TRBJ2-3; 7 nucleotides match TRBD2. CDR3 size: 14 residues. Germline V gives CDR1 MRHNA, CDR2 SNTAGT. V shed 2 bases and J 7 bases; nucleotides not matched to a gene: 6. The CDR3: CASSDGGDFNTQYF. The CDR3 coding sequence is TGTGCCAGCAGTGACGGGGGGGACTTCAATACGCAGTATTTT.

The V call is TRBV6-5, the J call TRBJ2-3, with D possibly TRBD1 on 5 matching bases. The V end was cut by 6 bases, the J end by 0 bases, with 13 bases between. Germline assignment: CDR1 MNHEY and CDR2 SVGAGI. The length of the CDR3 is 15 residues. The CDR3, as DNA: TGTGCCAGCAGGCCCACAGGCGATAGCACAGATACGCAGTATTTT. Translation: CASRPTGDSTDTQYF.

This clonotype occurred a few times. V gene TRBV12-3 or TRBV12-4 combines with J gene TRBJ1-2; 8 bases match TRBD1. The CDR3 contains 15 residues. Trimming at V came to 6 bases and at J to 6 bases, leaving 12 bases not matched to a gene. CDR3 nucleotide sequence: TGTGCCAGCAGACTTAGGACAGGGAATTGGCATGGCTACACCTTC. Amino acid sequence: CASRLRTGNWHGYTF.

The chain has TRBV20-1 and TRBJ1-2; weak D call: TRBD1 (5 bases). Germline V gene sequence: CDR1 DFQATT, CDR2 SNEGSKA (reference sequence). The CDR3 sequence is 12 residues long. Between the trimmed V and J ends, which lost 5 bases and 8 bases, there was a span of 15 bases. Written as DNA, the CDR3 is TGCAGTGCTTCCCACAGGCGAGGAGGCTACACCTTC. Its protein product is CSASHRRGGYTF.

This clonotype was seen ten or more times. The chain joins TRBV7-8 to TRBJ1-4; no definite D call. Looked up from germline, CDR1 is SGHVS and CDR2 is FQNEAQ. The CDR3 is made up of 14 amino acids. V was pared by 6 bases and J by 3 bases, with 11 bases between. As DNA, the CDR3 is TGTGCCAGCAGTATACGGCAGGCTAATGAAAAACTGTTTTTT. Translated, it gives CASSIRQANEKLFF.

This clonotype was observed a few times. This rearrangement joins TRBV28 to TRBJ2-2, with 8 bases that match TRBD2. CDR1 and CDR2 (germline): MDHEN, SYDVKM. Germline trimming cut 6 bases from V and 5 bases from J; bases unmatched to any gene: 14. The CDR3 extends over 17 amino acids. CDR3 region: CASRSSMVAGWTGELFF. CDR3 nucleotides: TGTGCCAGCAGGTCCTCGATGGTAGCGGGGTGGACCGGGGAGCTGTTTTTT.

The rearrangement links TRBV5-1 to TRBJ2-1; 10 bases are a match to TRBD1. Germline V CDR1 and CDR2: SGHRS, YFSETQ. J gave up 6 bases and V 5 bases, and 11 bases lay outside the gene matches. The CDR3 consists of 16 residues. CDR3 nucleotide sequence: TGCGCCAGCAGTAAGACCGGGACAGGGGAGGGCAATGAGCAGTTCTTC. Translation: CASSKTGTGEGNEQFF. The full variable domain, with the rest looked up from reference TRBV5-1 and TRBJ2-1, is KAGVTQTPRYLIKTRGQQVTLSCSPISGHRSVSWYQQTPGQGLQFLFEYFSETQRNKGNFPGRFSGRQFSNSRSEMNVSTLELGDSALYLCASSKTGTGEGNEQFFGPGTRLTVL.

Turning to this clonotype: Germline is not matched at one junction end, which may reflect a read error. The chain recombines TRBV20-1 with TRBJ2-5; a weak D match, TRBD2 (6 bases). This CDR3 comprises 13 residues. Germline CDR1 and CDR2: DFQATT and SNEGSKA (reference sequence). In DNA, the CDR3 is TGCAGTGCTAGCTACACGGGCGGGGAGATCCAGTACTTC. This translates into CSASYTGGEIQYF.

V usage is TRBV12-3 or TRBV12-4 and J usage is TRBJ1-2, with D possibly matching TRBD1 (5 bases). This CDR3 spans 13 amino acids. V gave up 7 bases and J gave up 7 bases, with 16 bases separating them. The CDR3 region is CASTPRDFSGYTF. The CDR3 DNA follows: TGTGCCAGCACCCCCCGGGACTTTTCTGGCTACACCTTC.

The V and J genes are TRBV6-2 or TRBV6-3 and TRBJ2-1; 9 bases are shared with TRBD2. Per the germline V gene, CDR1 is MNHEY and CDR2 is SVGEGT. The CDR3 spans 14 residues. V lost 0 bases to trimming and J lost 8 bases; unmatched junction nucleotides: 2. CDR3 region: CASSYSSGSDEQFF. CDR3 sequence (DNA): TGTGCCAGCAGTTACTCTAGCGGGAGTGATGAGCAGTTCTTC.

V usage is TRBV6-6 and J usage is TRBJ1-1; 8 nucleotides agree with TRBD1. Germline CDR1 reads MNHNY; CDR2 reads SVGAGI (reference sequence). V dropped 5 bases and J dropped 5; count of bases not matched to a gene: 7. This CDR3 comprises 14 residues. In DNA, the CDR3 is TGTGCCAGCAGTATGGACAGGGTTGTGACTGAAGCTTTCTTT. Translation: CASSMDRVVTEAFF.

The rearrangement uses TRBV29-1 and TRBJ2-7; D is ambiguous. Trimming removed 4 bases from V and 3 bases from J, with 10 bases in between. The CDR3 spans 12 residues. Germline CDR1 and CDR2: SQVTM and ANQGSEA. The CDR3 DNA is TGCAGCGTTGCCAGCACTAACTACGAGCAGTACTTC. Translation gives CSVASTNYEQYF.

This clonotype showed up just once. The chain couples TRBV6-8 to TRBJ1-2; D is perhaps TRBD1 (5 bases). The V end lost 0 bases, the J end lost 2 bases, and 16 bases lay between the germline ends. Per germline, CDR1 MNHGY and CDR2 SAAAGT. CDR3 length: 17 residues. CDR3 nucleotides: TGTGCCAGCAGTTACTCGAGTACGAGGGGCGTGAACTATGGCTACACCTTC. Amino acid sequence: CASSYSSTRGVNYGYTF.

The gene calls are TRBV7-8 and TRBJ1-4, with D uncertain. This CDR3 has 15 residues. Germline values: CDR1 SGHVS, CDR2 FQNEAQ. V dropped 4 bases and J dropped 7 bases, with 16 bases sitting between them. CDR3 sequence: CASSYRGRSGEKLFF. The CDR3 DNA reads as TGTGCCAGCAGCTACCGCGGTCGAAGTGGTGAAAAACTGTTTTTT.

The chain couples TRBV7-2 to TRBJ2-3; tentatively, D is TRBD1 (6 bases). V was trimmed by 5 bases and J by 2 bases, leaving 11 bases between them. Per the germline V gene, CDR1 is SGHTA and CDR2 is FQGNSA. The CDR3 is 14 amino acids. The CDR3 DNA sequence: TGTGCCAGCAGCCTGGGACATTTCACAGATACGCAGTATTTT. Translating it yields CASSLGHFTDTQYF.

The rearrangement joins TRBV12-3 or TRBV12-4 to TRBJ1-3; no clear D gene. The CDR3 runs 13 residues. Trimming stripped 10 bases from V and 0 bases from J, with 10 bases between. The CDR3 here is CAIERRSGNTIYF. The CDR3 DNA follows: TGTGCCATCGAAAGGCGCTCTGGAAACACCATATATTTT.

This clonotype was found a few times. The CDR3 here is CASRGQVSNQPQHF. The CDR3, as DNA: TGTGCCAGCAGAGGTCAGGTTAGCAATCAGCCCCAGCATTTT. The chain links TRBV2 to TRBJ1-5; D remains ambiguous. The germline gives CDR1 SNHLY, CDR2 FYNNEI. This CDR3 region has 14 residues. With 6 bases removed from V and 0 bases from J, the gap between germline ends came to 9 bases.

This rearrangement joins TRBV20-1 to TRBJ2-4; D gene unclear. CDR1 and CDR2 from the germline V gene are DFQATT and SNEGSKA (reference sequence). Between the trimmed V and J ends, which lost 0 bases and 6 bases, there was a span of 12 bases. The CDR3 loop spans 14 amino acids. The CDR3 nucleotides are TGCAGTGCTAGAGACACACTGCGGTCAAACATTCAGTACTTC. It translates to CSARDTLRSNIQYF.

The chain carries TRBV6-2 or TRBV6-3 and TRBJ2-1, with D perhaps given as TRBD1 or TRBD2 (5 bases each). The CDR3 has 15 residues. Germline V gene lookup returns CDR1 MNHEY and CDR2 SVGEGT. Trimming took 2 bases from V and 0 from J, leaving 8 bases between them. The CDR3 sequence: CASSYGTRSYNEQFF. The CDR3 coding sequence is TGTGCCAGCAGTTACGGGACCCGCTCCTACAATGAGCAGTTCTTC.

This rearrangement joins TRBV5-5 to TRBJ2-5; no clear D. CDR3 length: 14 amino acids. V lost 0 bases and J lost 5, with 11 bases in between. CDR1 is SGHKS and CDR2 is YYEKEE in the germline V gene (reference sequence). CDR3 residues: CASSLDSHIETQYF. CDR3 coding DNA: TGTGCCAGCAGCTTGGACAGCCACATCGAGACCCAGTACTTC.

This clonotype was found a few times. The chain carries TRBV28 and TRBJ1-5, with D hard to call. The V end lost 8 bases, the J end lost 6 bases, and 17 bases lay between the germline ends. The CDR3 sequence is 14 residues long. CDR1 is MDHEN, CDR2 SYDVKM, per germline. The CDR3: CASLAPLGAQPQHF. In DNA, the CDR3 is TGTGCCAGCCTCGCTCCACTGGGAGCTCAGCCCCAGCATTTT.

The gene calls are TRBV12-3 or TRBV12-4 and TRBJ1-2, with TRBD1 as a possible D gene (5 bases). The CDR3 runs to 13 residues. V lost 5 bases and J lost 4, with 11 bases in between. This CDR3 is CASSPQGPYGYTF. The CDR3, as DNA: TGTGCCAGCAGTCCTCAGGGTCCCTATGGCTACACCTTC.

This clonotype was picked up one time. The chain is built from TRBV6-8 and TRBJ2-1, with 11 bases that match TRBD2. The CDR3 spans 16 residues. After removal of 5 bases from V and 10 bases from J, the junction contained 13 bases not matched to a gene. The V gene's germline CDR1 is MNHGY and CDR2 SAAAGT. This chain's CDR3 is CASSETRTSGLREQFF. For the CDR3, the DNA is TGTGCCAGCAGTGAGACCAGGACTAGCGGGTTAAGGGAGCAGTTCTTC.

This chain's CDR3 is CATSLVTGPYSGNTIYF. CDR3 nucleotide sequence: TGTGCCACCAGCCTTGTGACAGGGCCTTACTCTGGAAACACCATATATTTT. This chain connects TRBV15 to TRBJ1-3; 7 bases agree with TRBD1. CDR3 size: 17 residues. The junction had 10 bases not matched to a gene; V was cut back by 5 bases and J by 0 bases. Germline V gene lookup returns CDR1 LNHNV and CDR2 YYDKDF (reference sequence).

This clonotype has more than one count but fewer than ten. The chain links TRBV7-2 to TRBJ2-4; a weak D match, TRBD1 (6 bases). The CDR3 loop spans 17 amino acids. V lost 3 bases to trimming and J lost 5 bases, with 20 bases between them. CDR1 and CDR2 from the germline V gene are SGHTA and FQGNSA. The CDR3 DNA follows: TGTGCCAGCAGCTTGGGACAACCAACCCTCGGCCAAAACATTCAGTACTTC. This translates into CASSLGQPTLGQNIQYF.